This note documents a single TCR beta chain sequence. Its antigen is still unknown. No per-base quality is available; no much larger clone lies one base away. The CDR3 regions of human TCRbeta chains were analyzed by immunosequencing. The authors processed their data as follows. Repertoire TCRs were matched against a reference library of SARS-CoV-2-specific TCRs generated with the MIRA antigen-specificity platform. Breadth was defined as the fraction of unique TCRs that were SARS-CoV-2-associated, and depth was defined as the fraction of total T cells that were SARS-CoV-2-associated. Each spike-specific TCR was assigned to its reactive spike region and to a CD4 or CD8 class using the MIRA data. Log10-transformed breadth and depth values were compared by one-way ANOVA with Sidak's multiple comparisons tests. TCRdb re-hosts the immuneACCESS table, in-frame sequences only. Its copies lack some clones; in the studies checked, an unresolved V gene accounts for under half of them, and the cause for the rest is not known. V, J and clone size are those of that table, while D and trimming were read from the DNA. This sample is represented by 250,000 to 300,000 clones; 94% of them were singletons. The ten largest make up around 0.5% of the sample.

The sample's time point label, in plain terms: about 28 days (+/-7) after the second vaccine dose. AZD1222 recipients with second doses at about 4 weeks or about 12 weeks were pooled, because spike-specific TCR depth and breadth did not differ between schedules. Samples from vaccinated people were obtained from the UK trials COV001 and COV002, which included a single-blind randomized controlled phase 2/3 trial of AZD1222 (ChAdOx1 nCoV-19) in healthy adults. For TCRbeta chain sequencing, PBMC samples from trial participants were taken at day 0 and at day 28 after the second dose. These data originate in a study of T cell responses to AZD1222 COVID-19 vaccine (dated by TCRdb to the early 2020s). About the study as a whole: TCR sequencing was performed for some 250 trial participants, of whom about 200 were given two doses of AZD1222 and around 26 were given two doses of MenACWY control vaccine. Trial participants were enrolled into age subgroups of 18-55, 56-69 and 70-plus years, which contained about 150, 27 and 61 TCR-sequenced participants, respectively.

Summary of the overall study and its limitations: Participants were mostly white British, with more females than males. The authors suggested clonal diversity may have been underestimated. Reportedly, almost half of the unique spike-specific TCRs recognized epitopes lying outside the regions that are mutated in the B.1.351 and B.1.1.7 variants. Because no day 14 peak-response samples were available, repertoires were characterized only after the peak T cell response. Conclusions about previously exposed vaccinees were limited because only 5 or 6 AZD1222 recipients were SARS-CoV-2 seropositive at baseline. The 56-69-year group was small, and its depth increase did not reach significance, likely because of low power. After two AZD1222 doses, both the breadth and the depth of spike-specific TCRs were significantly higher than at day 0 and than in MenACWY recipients. Vaccine-associated CD4 TCRs spanned the whole spike protein, with dominant responses in regions 160-218 and 743-854.

The germline V gene encodes CDR1 SGDLS and CDR2 YYNGEE. V is trimmed back by 0 bases and J by 8 bases, and the junction contains 9 bases that no gene match accounts for. The CDR3 spans 16 residues, from the cysteine through the phenylalanine. The retained sequence is limited to the CDR3, 48 bases, with the frame set at the first base. This TCR came from an adult who received the AZD1222 COVID-19 vaccine. The sequence links TRBV9 to TRBJ2-2, and 8 junctional nucleotides match TRBD2. The sequenced sample was peripheral blood, obtained 28 days after the second AZD1222 dose. The DNA sequence reads TGTGCCAGCAGCGTAGCTTCGGGAGGGCGCAGGGGGGAGCTGTTTTTT. Translated, it reads CASSVASGGRRGELFF.